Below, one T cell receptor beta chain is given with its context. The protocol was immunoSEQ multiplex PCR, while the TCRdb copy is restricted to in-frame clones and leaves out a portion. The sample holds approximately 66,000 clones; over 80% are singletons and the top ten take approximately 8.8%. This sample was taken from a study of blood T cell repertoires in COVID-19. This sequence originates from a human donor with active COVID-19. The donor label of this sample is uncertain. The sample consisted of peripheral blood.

This chain's CDR3 is CASSIHRGNTEAFF. In DNA form, the CDR3 reads TGTGCCAGCAGCATCCACAGGGGAAACACTGAAGCTTTCTTT. The chain links TRBV7-2 to TRBJ1-1, with 7 bases aligning to TRBD1. Germline CDR1 reads SGHTA; CDR2 reads FQGNSA. The CDR3 loop spans 14 amino acids. J was trimmed by 2 bases and V by 5 bases; bases with no gene match: 5.